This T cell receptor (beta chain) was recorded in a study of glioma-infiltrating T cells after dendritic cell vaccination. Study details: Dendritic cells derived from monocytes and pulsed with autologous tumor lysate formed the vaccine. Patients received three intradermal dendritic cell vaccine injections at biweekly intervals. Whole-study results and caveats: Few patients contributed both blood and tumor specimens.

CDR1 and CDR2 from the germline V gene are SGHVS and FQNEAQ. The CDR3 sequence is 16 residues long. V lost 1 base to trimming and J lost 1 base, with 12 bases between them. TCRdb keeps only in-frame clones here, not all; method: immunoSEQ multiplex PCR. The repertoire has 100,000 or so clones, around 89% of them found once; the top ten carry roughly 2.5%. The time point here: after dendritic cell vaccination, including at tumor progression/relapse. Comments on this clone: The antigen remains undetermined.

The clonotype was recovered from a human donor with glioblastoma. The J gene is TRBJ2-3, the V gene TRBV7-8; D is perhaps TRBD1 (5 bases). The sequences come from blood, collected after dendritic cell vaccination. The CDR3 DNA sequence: TGTGCCAGCAGCTTAGTCCAGGGCCAGCGCACAGATACGCAGTATTTT. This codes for CASSLVQGQRTDTQYF.